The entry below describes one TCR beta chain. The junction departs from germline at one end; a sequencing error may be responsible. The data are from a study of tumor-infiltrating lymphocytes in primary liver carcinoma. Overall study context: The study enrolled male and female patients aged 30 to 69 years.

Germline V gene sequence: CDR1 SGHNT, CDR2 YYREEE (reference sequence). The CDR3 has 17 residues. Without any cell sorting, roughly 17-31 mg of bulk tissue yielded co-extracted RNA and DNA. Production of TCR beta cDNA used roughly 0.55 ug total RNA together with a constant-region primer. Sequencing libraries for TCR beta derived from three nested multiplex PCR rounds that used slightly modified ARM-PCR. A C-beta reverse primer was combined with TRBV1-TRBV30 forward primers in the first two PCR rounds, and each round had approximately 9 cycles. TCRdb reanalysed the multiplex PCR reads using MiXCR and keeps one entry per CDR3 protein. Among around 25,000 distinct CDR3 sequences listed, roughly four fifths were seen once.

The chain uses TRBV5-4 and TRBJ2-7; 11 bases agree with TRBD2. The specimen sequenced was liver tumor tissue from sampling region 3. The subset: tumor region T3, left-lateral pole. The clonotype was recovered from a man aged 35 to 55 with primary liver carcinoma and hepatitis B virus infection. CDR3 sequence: CASSLGELAGDAYEQYF. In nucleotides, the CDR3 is TGTGCCAGCAGCTTGGGGGAACTAGCGGGAGATGCCTACGAGCAGTATTTC.